The subject of this entry is one TCR beta chain. This clonotype was observed a single time. Its antigen remains undetermined. No per-base quality is available; no much larger clone lies one base away. Resting on one read, the evidence is weak. Libraries were constructed by PCR. Instrument on record: Illumina HiSeq 2500. To reduce PCR and sequencing biases, unique molecular identifiers were incorporated into the TCR beta cDNA libraries. About 500,000 cDNA molecules were obtained per 1 to 10 million input T cells, so each molecule approximated one T cell. Patient libraries were prepared and sequenced with the same protocol used for the earlier healthy control dataset. Within a given batch, samples were prepared together, multiplexed and sequenced on the same HiSeq lane. In the paper's pipeline: Raw barcoded reads were processed with MIGEC, and single-read molecular identifier groups were discarded before consensus assembly and CDR3 extraction. VDJtools was used for post-analysis of the clonotype tables, with diversity normalized by down-sampling every dataset to the smallest sample size. Repertoire overlap clustering matched CDR3 amino acid but not nucleotide sequences to correct batch-related cross-sample contamination. In TCRdb, the public reads were trimmed at Q25 with fastp and aligned with MiXCR, with productive beta chains retained. Each entry merges the rows of one CDR3 protein and shows their most common DNA and genes. The V and J calls here are based on TCRdb, not the publication. Here the sample has around 250,000 distinct CDR3 sequences; about 38% occur a single time. The top ten clones comprise around 4.8% of the sample.

According to the germline V gene (reference sequence), CDR1 reads SEHNR and CDR2 reads FQNEAQ. From the cysteine through the phenylalanine, the CDR3 covers 12 amino acids. Left in the record is the CDR3 DNA by itself, 36 bases read in frame from the first base. V was cut back by 2 bases and J by 3 bases, leaving a gap of 5 bases between them. This sample is part of a study of post-analysis software for immune sequencing data (dated by TCRdb to about 2015). General notes on the study: The recorded disease courses included relapsing-remitting, secondary progressive and progressive-relapsing multiple sclerosis, and some patients had no subtype annotation. The multiple sclerosis patient repertoires were compared with roughly twelve previously published healthy control repertoires from donors aged about 6 to 26 years. A subset of samples was prepared in parallel using single-end sample barcoding, then pooled and co-amplified after Illumina adapter ligation.

Results and caveats for the whole study, not just this receptor: Multiple sclerosis patients had significantly lower normalized Chao1 diversity than controls, a result that suggests substantial peripheral T-cell clonal expansion. The control group was slightly older than the multiple sclerosis patient group. Strong co-clustering of samples prepared in the same batch was shown by direct clustering with F measure, prompting a batch-effect correction. About 5 TRBV segments, including TRBV5-6, TRBV5-1 and TRBV20-1, were significantly more frequent in patients than controls.

To demonstrate the VDJtools post-analysis software, TCR beta repertoires were profiled from the peripheral blood of more than 10 young patients with multiple sclerosis. Multiple sclerosis patients were children and adolescents aged roughly 6 to 17 years. This clonotype was sampled from a girl between 5 and 17 years old with multiple sclerosis. Source material: blood. The sequence links TRBV7-9 to TRBJ2-7, with the D gene call left open. The DNA sequence is given as TGTGCCAGCAGCTTATATGGCTACGAGCAGTACTTC. This translates into CASSLYGYEQYF.